The entry below gives a single T cell receptor (beta chain) sequence along with its context. This table comes from immunoSEQ multiplex PCR, and its TCRdb copy is limited to in-frame clones, with some not included. This sample has about 14,000 clones, with approximately 84% found just once. This record comes from a study of early stage breast cancer tumors. Per the germline V gene, CDR1 is MNHEY and CDR2 is SVGAGI. V trimming: 0 bases; J trimming: 3 bases; junction bases outside the gene matches: 4. CDR3 length equals 15 residues. This clonotype originated in a person younger than 45 with breast cancer. V is TRBV6-5 and J is TRBJ2-7; TRBD2 matches at 8 bases. The sequenced sample was normal breast tissue next to the tumor. CDR3 sequence reads: CASSYSSGASYEQYF. The CDR3 DNA reads TGTGCCAGCAGTTACTCTAGCGGGGCGAGCTACGAGCAGTACTTC.